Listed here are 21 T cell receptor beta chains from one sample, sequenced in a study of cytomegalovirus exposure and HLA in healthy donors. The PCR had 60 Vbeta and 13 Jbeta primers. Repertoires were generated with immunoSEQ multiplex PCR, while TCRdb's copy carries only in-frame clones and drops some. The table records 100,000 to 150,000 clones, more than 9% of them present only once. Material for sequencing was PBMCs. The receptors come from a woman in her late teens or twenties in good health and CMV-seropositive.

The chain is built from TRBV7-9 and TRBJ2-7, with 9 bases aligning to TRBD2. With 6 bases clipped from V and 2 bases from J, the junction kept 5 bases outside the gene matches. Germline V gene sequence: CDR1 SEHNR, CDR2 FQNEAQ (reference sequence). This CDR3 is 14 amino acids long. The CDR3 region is CASRSTSGTYEQYF. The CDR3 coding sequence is TGTGCCAGCAGATCGACTAGCGGAACCTACGAGCAGTACTTC.

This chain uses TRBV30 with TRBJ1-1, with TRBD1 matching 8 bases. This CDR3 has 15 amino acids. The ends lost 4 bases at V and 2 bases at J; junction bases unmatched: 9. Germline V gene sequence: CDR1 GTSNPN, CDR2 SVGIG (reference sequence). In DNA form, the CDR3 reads TGTGCCTGGAATGCAGGGGGCGTTCGAAACACTGAAGCTTTCTTT. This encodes CAWNAGGVRNTEAFF.

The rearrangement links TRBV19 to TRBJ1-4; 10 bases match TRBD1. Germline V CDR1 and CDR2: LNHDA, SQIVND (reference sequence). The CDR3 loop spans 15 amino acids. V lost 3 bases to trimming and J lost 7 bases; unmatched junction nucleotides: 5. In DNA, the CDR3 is TGTGCCAGTAGTATTAGCCGGACAGGGGGTGAAAAACTGTTTTTT. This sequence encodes CASSISRTGGEKLFF.

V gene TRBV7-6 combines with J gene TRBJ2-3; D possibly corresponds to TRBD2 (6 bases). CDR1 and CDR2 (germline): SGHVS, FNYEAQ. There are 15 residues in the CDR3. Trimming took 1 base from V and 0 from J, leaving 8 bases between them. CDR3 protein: CASSLEGLSTDTQYF. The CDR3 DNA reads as TGTGCCAGCAGCTTAGAAGGACTAAGCACAGATACGCAGTATTTT.

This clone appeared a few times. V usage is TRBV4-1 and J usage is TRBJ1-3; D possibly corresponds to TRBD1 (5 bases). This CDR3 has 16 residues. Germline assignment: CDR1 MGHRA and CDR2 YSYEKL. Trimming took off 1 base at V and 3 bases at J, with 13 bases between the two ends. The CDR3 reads CASSQVDGGIGNTIYF. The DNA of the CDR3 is TGCGCCAGCAGCCAAGTAGACGGGGGTATTGGAAACACCATATATTTT.

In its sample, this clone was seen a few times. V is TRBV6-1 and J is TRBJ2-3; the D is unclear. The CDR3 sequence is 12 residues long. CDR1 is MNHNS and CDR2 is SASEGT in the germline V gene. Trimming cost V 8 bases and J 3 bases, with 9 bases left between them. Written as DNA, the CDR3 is TGTGCCAGCCAGATCAGTACAGATACGCAGTATTTT. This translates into CASQISTDTQYF.

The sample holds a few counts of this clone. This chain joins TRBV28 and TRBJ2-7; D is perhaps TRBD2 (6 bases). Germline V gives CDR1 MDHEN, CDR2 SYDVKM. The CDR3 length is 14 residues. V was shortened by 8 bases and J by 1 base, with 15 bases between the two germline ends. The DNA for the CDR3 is TGTGCCAGCTCCCCAGGGACTTCTTCCTACGAGCAGTACTTC. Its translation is CASSPGTSSYEQYF.

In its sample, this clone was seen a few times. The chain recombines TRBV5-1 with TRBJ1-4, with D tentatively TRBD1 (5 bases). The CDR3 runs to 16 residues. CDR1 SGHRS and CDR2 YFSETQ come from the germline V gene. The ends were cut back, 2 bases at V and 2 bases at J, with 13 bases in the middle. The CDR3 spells CASSFQGGETNEKLFF. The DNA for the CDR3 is TGCGCCAGCAGCTTCCAGGGCGGTGAGACTAATGAAAAACTGTTTTTT.

CDR3 nucleotides: TGTGCCTGGAGTCTTGGGGGGGATCAGCCCCAGCATTTT. This translates into CAWSLGGDQPQHF. This chain connects TRBV30 to TRBJ1-5; perhaps TRBD1 as D (5 bases). Germline CDR1 and CDR2: GTSNPN and SVGIG (reference sequence). The CDR3 length is 13 residues. The V end lost 2 bases, the J end lost 5 bases, and 10 bases lay between the germline ends.

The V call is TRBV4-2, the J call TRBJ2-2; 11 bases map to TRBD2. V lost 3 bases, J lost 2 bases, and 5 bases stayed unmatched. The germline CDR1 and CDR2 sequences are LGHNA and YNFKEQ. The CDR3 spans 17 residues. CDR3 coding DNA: TGTGCCAGCAGCCACCCCGGGACTAGCGGAAACACCGGGGAGCTGTTTTTT. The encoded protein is CASSHPGTSGNTGELFF.

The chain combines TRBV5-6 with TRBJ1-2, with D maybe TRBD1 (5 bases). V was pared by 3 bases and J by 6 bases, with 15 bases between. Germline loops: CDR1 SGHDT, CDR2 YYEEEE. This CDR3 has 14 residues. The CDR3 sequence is CASSWGTSFNGYTF. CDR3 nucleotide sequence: TGTGCCAGCAGCTGGGGGACTTCCTTTAATGGCTACACCTTC.

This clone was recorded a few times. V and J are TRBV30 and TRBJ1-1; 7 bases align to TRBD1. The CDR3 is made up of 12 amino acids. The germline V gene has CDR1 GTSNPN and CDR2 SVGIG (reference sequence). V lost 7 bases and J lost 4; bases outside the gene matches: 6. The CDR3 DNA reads TGTGCCTCTGACAGGGCTAGCACTGAAGCTTTCTTT. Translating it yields CASDRASTEAFF.

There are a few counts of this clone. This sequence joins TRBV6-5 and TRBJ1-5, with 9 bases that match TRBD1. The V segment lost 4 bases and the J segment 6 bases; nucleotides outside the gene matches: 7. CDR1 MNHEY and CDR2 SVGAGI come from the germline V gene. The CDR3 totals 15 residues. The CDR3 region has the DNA TGTGCCAGCAGTTTTACAGGGGGCCTAGGTCAGCCCCAGCATTTT. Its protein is CASSFTGGLGQPQHF.

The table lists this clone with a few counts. For the CDR3, the DNA is TGCGCCAGCAGCCTAGCGGGAGCGTCAGTGGATGAGCAGTTCTTC. It translates to CASSLAGASVDEQFF. This rearrangement joins TRBV5-1 to TRBJ2-1; TRBD2 matches at 10 bases. The CDR3 runs 15 residues. The J segment lost 8 bases and the V segment lost 4 bases, leaving 9 bases of the junction unmatched. CDR1 and CDR2 (germline): SGHRS, YFSETQ.

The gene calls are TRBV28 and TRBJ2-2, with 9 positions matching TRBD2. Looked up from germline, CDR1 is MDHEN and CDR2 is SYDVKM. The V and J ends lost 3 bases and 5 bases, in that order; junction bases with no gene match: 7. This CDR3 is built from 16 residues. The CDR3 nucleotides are TGTGCCAGCAGTTTGCTAGCGGGGCCGGGGACCGGGGAGCTGTTTTTT. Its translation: CASSLLAGPGTGELFF. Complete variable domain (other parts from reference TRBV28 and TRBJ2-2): DVKVTQSSRYLVKRTGEKVFLECVQDMDHENMFWYRQDPGLGLRLIYFSYDVKMKEKGDIPEGYSVSREKKERFSLILESASTNQTSMYLCASSLLAGPGTGELFFGEGSRLTVL.

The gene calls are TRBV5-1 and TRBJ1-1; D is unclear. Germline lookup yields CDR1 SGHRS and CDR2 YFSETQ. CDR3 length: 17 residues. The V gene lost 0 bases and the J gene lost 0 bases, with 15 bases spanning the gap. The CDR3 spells CASSLGARTGMNTEAFF. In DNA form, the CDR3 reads TGCGCCAGCAGCTTGGGGGCGAGGACGGGAATGAACACTGAAGCTTTCTTT.

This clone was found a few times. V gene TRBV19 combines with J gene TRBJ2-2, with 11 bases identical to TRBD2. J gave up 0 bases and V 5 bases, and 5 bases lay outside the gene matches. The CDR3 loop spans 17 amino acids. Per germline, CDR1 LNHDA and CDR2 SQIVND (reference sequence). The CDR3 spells CASSSLSGRANTGELFF. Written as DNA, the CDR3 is TGTGCCAGTAGTTCCCTTAGCGGGAGGGCGAACACCGGGGAGCTGTTTTTT. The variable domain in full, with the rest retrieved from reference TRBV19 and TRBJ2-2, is DGGITQSPKYLFRKEGQNVTLSCEQNLNHDAMYWYRQDPGQGLRLIYYSQIVNDFQKGDIAEGYSVSREKKESFPLTVTSAQKNPTAFYLCASSSLSGRANTGELFFGEGSRLTVL.

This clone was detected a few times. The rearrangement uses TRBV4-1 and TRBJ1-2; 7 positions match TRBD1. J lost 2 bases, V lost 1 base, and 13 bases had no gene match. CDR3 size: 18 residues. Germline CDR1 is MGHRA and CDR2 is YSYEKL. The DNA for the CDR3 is TGCGCCAGCAGCCAAGGCTCGGGGGTAACAGGGGCCAACTATGGCTACACCTTC. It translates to CASSQGSGVTGANYGYTF.

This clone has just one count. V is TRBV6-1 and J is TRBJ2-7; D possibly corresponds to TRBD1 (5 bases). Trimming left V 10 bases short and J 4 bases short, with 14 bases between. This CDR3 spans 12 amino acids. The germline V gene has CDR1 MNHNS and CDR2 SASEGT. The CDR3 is CATAQKGYEQYF. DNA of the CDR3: TGTGCCACCGCCCAGAAGGGGTACGAGCAGTACTTC.

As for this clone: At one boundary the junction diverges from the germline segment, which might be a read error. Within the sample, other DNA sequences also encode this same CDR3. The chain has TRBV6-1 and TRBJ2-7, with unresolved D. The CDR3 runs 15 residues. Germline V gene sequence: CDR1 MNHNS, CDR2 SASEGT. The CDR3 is CASSELPASSYEQYF. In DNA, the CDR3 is TGTGCCAGTAGTGAACTGCCAGCGTCTTCCTACGAGCAGTACTTC.

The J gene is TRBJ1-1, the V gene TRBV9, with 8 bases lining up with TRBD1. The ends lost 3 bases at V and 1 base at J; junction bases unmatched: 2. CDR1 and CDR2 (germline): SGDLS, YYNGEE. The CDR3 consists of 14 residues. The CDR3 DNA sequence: TGTGCCAGCAGCGGCGGACAGGGGAACACTGAAGCTTTCTTT. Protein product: CASSGGQGNTEAFF.